Below are 10 T cell receptor beta chains sequenced from a single sample in a study of T cell responses to AZD1222 COVID-19 vaccine. Using immunoSEQ multiplex PCR, the repertoire was profiled, and TCRdb retains in-frame clones only, with some absent. The sample lists some 150,000 clones, 82% occurring once. The sequences come from peripheral blood, collected on day 0 of MenACWY control vaccination. The receptor set was obtained from an adult in good health.

This chain connects TRBV18 to TRBJ1-1; D uncertain. The germline gives CDR1 KGHSH, CDR2 LQKENI. Trimming cost V 0 bases and J 4 bases, with 9 bases left between them. The CDR3 is made up of 14 amino acids. The CDR3 DNA reads as TGTGCCAGCTCACCACCGCGAGGGAGCACTGAAGCTTTCTTT. This codes for CASSPPRGSTEAFF.

This chain connects TRBV12-5 to TRBJ2-7, with a possible D match to TRBD1 (5 bases). CDR3 length: 12 amino acids. The V gene lost 0 bases and the J gene lost 12 bases, with 12 bases spanning the gap. Germline V gene lookup returns CDR1 LGHNT and CDR2 FRNRAP. CDR3 sequence: CASGLVPLTGYV. The CDR3 nucleotides are TGTGCTAGTGGTTTGGTACCCCTCACAGGGTACGTC.

The chain combines TRBV5-1 with TRBJ1-1; 7 bases line up with TRBD1. Germline V gene data show CDR1 as SGHRS and CDR2 as YFSETQ. CDR3 length equals 15 residues. Losses at the gene ends were 3 bases for V and 6 bases for J; bases not matched to a gene: 11. The DNA for the CDR3 is TGCGCCAGCAGCTCCCCGACAGGGAATTATGCTGAAGCTTTCTTT. Translating it yields CASSSPTGNYAEAFF.

J is TRBJ1-5 and V is TRBV28; D not resolved. The germline V gene has CDR1 MDHEN and CDR2 SYDVKM. This CDR3 spans 14 amino acids. V dropped 10 bases and J dropped 6 bases, with 19 bases sitting between them. The CDR3 region has the DNA TGTGCCACCTTTCCCGTCTTGGGGAGTCAGCCCCAGCATTTT. This encodes CATFPVLGSQPQHF.

The chain uses TRBV19 and TRBJ1-4, with a tentative D call TRBD1 (5 bases). This CDR3 is built from 14 residues. From germline, CDR1 is LNHDA and CDR2 SQIVND (reference sequence). Trimming left V 7 bases short and J 4 bases short, with 13 bases between. The CDR3 bases are TGTGCCAGTACCAGGACACGAAATAATGAAAAACTGTTTTTT. Translated: CASTRTRNNEKLFF.

This sequence joins TRBV7-6 and TRBJ2-5; D uncertain. In germline, CDR1 is SGHVS, CDR2 FNYEAQ. Trimming pared 1 base from V and 0 bases from J, leaving 6 bases between. CDR3 size: 14 residues. CDR3 amino acids: CASSLGWDQETQYF. The CDR3 DNA sequence: TGTGCCAGCAGCTTAGGCTGGGACCAAGAGACCCAGTACTTC.

There are a few counts of this clone. This rearrangement joins TRBV7-2 to TRBJ1-2; D may be TRBD1 (5 bases). The CDR3 runs 15 residues. Trimming removed 1 base at V and 4 bases at J, with 13 bases between. The germline V gene encodes CDR1 SGHTA and CDR2 FQGNSA. CDR3 region: CASSLGGGSSYGYTF. DNA for the CDR3: TGTGCCAGCAGCTTAGGGGGGGGTAGCTCCTATGGCTACACCTTC.

The chain is built from TRBV19 and TRBJ1-1; D not resolved. CDR3 length: 16 amino acids. The germline V gene has CDR1 LNHDA and CDR2 SQIVND (reference sequence). Trimming stripped 3 bases from V and 0 bases from J, with 14 bases between. Here the CDR3 reads CASSMVGNHMNTEAFF. For the CDR3, the DNA is TGTGCCAGTAGTATGGTCGGAAACCACATGAACACTGAAGCTTTCTTT.

This clone showed up just a few times. The rearrangement joins TRBV2 to TRBJ1-3, with unresolved D. The CDR3 totals 14 residues. V lost 2 bases and J 0 bases, leaving 5 bases between the germline ends. Germline-derived CDR1 and CDR2 are SNHLY and FYNNEI. This CDR3 is CASSESLSGNTIYF. DNA for the CDR3: TGTGCCAGCAGTGAAAGTCTCTCTGGAAACACCATATATTTT. Looking up the rest from reference TRBV2 and TRBJ1-3 gives the full variable domain: EPEVTQTPSHQVTQMGQEVILRCVPISNHLYFYWYRQILGQKVEFLVSFYNNEISEKSEIFDDQFSVERPDGSNFTLKIRSTKLEDSAMYFCASSESLSGNTIYFGEGSWLTVV.

The chain uses TRBV5-1 and TRBJ2-3; D possibly corresponds to TRBD1 (5 bases). The CDR3 is 16 amino acids. The germline V and J ends were trimmed by 3 bases and 0 bases, with 14 bases remaining between them. CDR1 is SGHRS, CDR2 YFSETQ, per germline. The CDR3 protein is CASSSYGQTSTDTQYF. The CDR3 bases are TGCGCCAGCAGCTCTTATGGACAAACTAGCACAGATACGCAGTATTTT.